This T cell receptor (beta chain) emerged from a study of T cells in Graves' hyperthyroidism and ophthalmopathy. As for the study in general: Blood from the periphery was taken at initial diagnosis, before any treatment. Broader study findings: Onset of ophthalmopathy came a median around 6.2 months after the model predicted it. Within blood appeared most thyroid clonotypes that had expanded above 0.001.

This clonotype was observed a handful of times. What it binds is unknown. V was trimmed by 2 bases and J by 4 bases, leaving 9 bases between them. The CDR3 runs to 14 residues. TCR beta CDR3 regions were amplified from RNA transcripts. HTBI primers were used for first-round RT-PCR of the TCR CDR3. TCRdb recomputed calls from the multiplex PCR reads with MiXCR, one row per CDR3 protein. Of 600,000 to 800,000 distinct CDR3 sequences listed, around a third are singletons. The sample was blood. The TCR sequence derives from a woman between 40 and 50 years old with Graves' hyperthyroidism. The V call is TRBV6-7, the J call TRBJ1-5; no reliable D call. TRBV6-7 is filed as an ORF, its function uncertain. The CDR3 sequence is CASSYVHQNQPQHF. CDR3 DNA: TGTGCCAGCAGTTACGTTCATCAGAATCAGCCCCAGCATTTT.